This entry concerns a single T cell receptor beta chain. The authors sequenced TCR beta from blood CD8+ and CD4+ T cells. J was trimmed by 9 bases and V by 6 bases; bases with no gene match: 5. Germline lookup yields CDR1 LGHNA and CDR2 YNFKEQ. The CDR3 is made up of 13 amino acids. Roughly 0.5 to 1 ug RNA was reverse transcribed with random hexamers. TCRdb ran MiXCR on the immunoSEQ multiplex PCR reads and lists one entry per CDR3 protein. This table holds approximately 150,000 distinct CDR3 sequences, 90% to 95% found once. This sample was taken from a study of CD8 T cells in Susac syndrome. This clonotype originated in a human donor with multiple sclerosis. The rearrangement uses TRBV4-2 and TRBJ2-1; 10 bases line up with TRBD1. Specimen: CD4+ T cells from PBMCs. The CDR3 coding sequence is TGTGCCAGCAGGGGACAGGGGTTAGGTGAGCAGTTCTTC. This translates into CASRGQGLGEQFF.